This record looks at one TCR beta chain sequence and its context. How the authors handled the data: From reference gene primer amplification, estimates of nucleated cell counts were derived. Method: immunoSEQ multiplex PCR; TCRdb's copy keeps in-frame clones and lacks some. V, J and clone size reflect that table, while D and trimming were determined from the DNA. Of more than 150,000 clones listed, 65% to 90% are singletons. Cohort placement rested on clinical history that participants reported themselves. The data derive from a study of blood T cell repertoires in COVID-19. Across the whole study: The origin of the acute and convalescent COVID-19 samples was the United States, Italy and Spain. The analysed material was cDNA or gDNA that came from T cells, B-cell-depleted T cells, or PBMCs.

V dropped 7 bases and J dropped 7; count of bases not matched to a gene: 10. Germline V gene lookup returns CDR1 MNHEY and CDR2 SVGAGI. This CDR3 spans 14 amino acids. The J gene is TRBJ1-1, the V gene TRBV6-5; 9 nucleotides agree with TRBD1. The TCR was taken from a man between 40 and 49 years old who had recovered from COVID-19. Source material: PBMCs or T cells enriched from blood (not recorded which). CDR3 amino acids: CASMIRDRVGEAFF. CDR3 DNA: TGTGCCAGCATGATACGGGACAGGGTTGGTGAAGCTTTCTTT.